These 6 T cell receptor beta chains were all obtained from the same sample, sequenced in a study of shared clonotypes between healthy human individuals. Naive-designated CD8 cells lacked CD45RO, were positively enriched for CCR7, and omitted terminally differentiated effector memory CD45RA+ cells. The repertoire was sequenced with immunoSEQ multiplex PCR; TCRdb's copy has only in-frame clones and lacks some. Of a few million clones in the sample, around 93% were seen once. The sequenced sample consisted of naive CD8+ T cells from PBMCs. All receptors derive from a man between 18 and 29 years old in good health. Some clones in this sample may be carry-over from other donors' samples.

DNA of the CDR3: TGTGCCAGCAGCCAAGGACTAGCGCCTACCCTAAGCTCCTACAATGAGCAGTTCTTC. Protein: CASSQGLAPTLSSYNEQFF. J is TRBJ2-1 and V is TRBV14, with 8 bases identical to TRBD2. The junction had 11 bases not matched to a gene; V was cut back by 1 base and J by 0 bases. The CDR3 is made up of 19 amino acids. Germline CDR1 reads SGHDN; CDR2 reads FVKESK.

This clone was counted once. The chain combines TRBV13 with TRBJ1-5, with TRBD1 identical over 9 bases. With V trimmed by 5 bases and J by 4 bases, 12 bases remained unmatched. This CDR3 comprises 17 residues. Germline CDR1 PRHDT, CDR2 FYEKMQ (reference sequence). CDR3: CASSARSIGTGNQPQHF. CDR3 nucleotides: TGTGCCAGCAGCGCCCGTTCCATCGGGACAGGGAATCAGCCCCAGCATTTT.

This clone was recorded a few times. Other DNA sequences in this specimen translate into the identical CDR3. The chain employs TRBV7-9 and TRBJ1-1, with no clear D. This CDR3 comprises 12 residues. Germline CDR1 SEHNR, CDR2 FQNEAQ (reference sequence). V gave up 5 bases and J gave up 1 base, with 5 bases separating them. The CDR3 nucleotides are TGTGCCAGCAGCCTCTCGAACACTGAAGCTTTCTTT. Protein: CASSLSNTEAFF.

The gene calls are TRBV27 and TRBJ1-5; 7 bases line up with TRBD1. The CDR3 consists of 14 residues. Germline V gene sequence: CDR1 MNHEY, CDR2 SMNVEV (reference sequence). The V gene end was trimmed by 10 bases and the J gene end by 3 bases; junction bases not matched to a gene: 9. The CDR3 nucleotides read TGTGCCACGCGGCAGGGACAGCTCAATCAGCCCCAGCATTTT. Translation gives CATRQGQLNQPQHF.

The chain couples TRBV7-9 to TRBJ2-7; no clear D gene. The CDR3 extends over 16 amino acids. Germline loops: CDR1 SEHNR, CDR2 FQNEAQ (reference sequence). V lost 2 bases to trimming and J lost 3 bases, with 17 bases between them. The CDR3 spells CASSLNSGKRGYEQYF. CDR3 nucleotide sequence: TGTGCCAGCAGCTTAAACTCTGGCAAGCGCGGCTACGAGCAGTACTTC.

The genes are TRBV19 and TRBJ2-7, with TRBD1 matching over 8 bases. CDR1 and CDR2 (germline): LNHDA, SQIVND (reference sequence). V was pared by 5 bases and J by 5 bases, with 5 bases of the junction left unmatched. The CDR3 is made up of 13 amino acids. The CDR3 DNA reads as TGTGCCAGTAGTCACAGGGGGGACAACGAGCAGTACTTC. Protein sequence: CASSHRGDNEQYF.